The 25 T cell receptor beta chains in this list originate from one sample, sequenced in a study of neurological immune-mediated disorders. TCRdb reprocessed the 5' RACE reads via MiXCR and lists one record per CDR3 protein. This repertoire shows roughly 36,000 distinct CDR3 sequences, roughly 14% found once; its top ten account for 25% to 30%. Sequencing used PBMCs. These receptor sequences come from a woman in her fifties or sixties with HTLV-1-associated myelopathy (HAM/TSP).

The chain employs TRBV5-1 and TRBJ2-5; 7 nucleotides match TRBD2. CDR3 length: 15 amino acids. The V gene end was trimmed by 5 bases and the J gene end by 0 bases; junction bases not matched to a gene: 7. Germline values: CDR1 SGHRS, CDR2 YFSETQ. CDR3 residues: CASSRGREYQETQYF. CDR3 in DNA: TGCGCCAGCAGTCGGGGGAGGGAGTACCAAGAGACCCAGTACTTC. Combining the CDR3 with reference TRBV5-1 and TRBJ2-5 gives the whole variable domain KAGVTQTPRYLIKTRGQQVTLSCSPISGHRSVSWYQQTPGQGLQFLFEYFSETQRNKGNFPGRFSGRQFSNSRSEMNVSTLELGDSALYLCASSRGREYQETQYFGPGTRLLVL.

This clonotype appeared many times. The chain is built from TRBV20-1 and TRBJ1-5; the match to TRBD1 covers 8 bases. This CDR3 has 16 amino acids. CDR1 is DFQATT and CDR2 is SNEGSKA in the germline V gene (reference sequence). V dropped 2 bases and J dropped 0; count of bases not matched to a gene: 6. Here the CDR3 reads CSARPTGVPSNQPQHF. CDR3 DNA: TGCAGTGCTAGACCGACAGGGGTTCCTAGCAATCAGCCCCAGCATTTT.

This clonotype was recorded a few times. The V gene is TRBV19, the J gene TRBJ1-5, with D tentatively TRBD1 (5 bases). Germline V gene data show CDR1 as LNHDA and CDR2 as SQIVND (reference sequence). V gave up 3 bases and J gave up 7 bases, with 10 bases separating them. The CDR3 is 13 amino acids. This chain's CDR3 is CASSIGGSQPQHF. The CDR3 DNA sequence: TGTGCCAGTAGTATTGGGGGGAGCCAGCCCCAGCATTTT.

This clonotype came up many times. The chain combines TRBV12-5 with TRBJ2-1; 10 bases agree with TRBD1. V gave up 6 bases and J gave up 8 bases; unmatched junction bases: 10. The length of the CDR3 is 15 residues. Germline-derived CDR1 and CDR2 are LGHNT and FRNRAP. The CDR3 loop reads CASGGGTGAFYEQFF. DNA of the CDR3: TGTGCTAGTGGGGGGGGGACAGGGGCCTTTTATGAGCAGTTCTTC.

This clonotype has ten or more counts. The CDR3 DNA sequence: TGTGCCAGCAGTGCGTCTGCCAACACTGAAGCTTTCTTT. This encodes CASSASANTEAFF. The gene calls are TRBV6-2 or TRBV6-3 and TRBJ1-1; D gene uncertain. V shed 5 bases and J shed 2 bases, with 9 bases lying between them. The germline V gene has CDR1 MNHEY and CDR2 SVGEGT. The CDR3 covers 13 residues.

This clonotype was seen ten or more times. The chain employs TRBV6-2 or TRBV6-3 and TRBJ2-1; D may be TRBD2 (6 bases). The length of the CDR3 is 16 residues. Trimming took off 6 bases at V and 4 bases at J, with 19 bases between the two ends. Germline assignment: CDR1 MNHEY and CDR2 SVGEGT. For the CDR3, the DNA is TGTGCCAGCAGCCCCGGCCGCCTAGCGAGTTACAATGAGCAGTTCTTC. Translating gives CASSPGRLASYNEQFF.

This clonotype was picked up many times. V is TRBV5-1 and J is TRBJ2-1; D ambiguous. Trimming took off 0 bases at V and 7 bases at J, with 5 bases between the two ends. The CDR3 has 12 amino acids. The V gene's germline CDR1 is SGHRS and CDR2 YFSETQ. The CDR3 spells CASSLGENEQFF. The CDR3 coding sequence is TGCGCCAGCAGCTTGGGCGAGAATGAGCAGTTCTTC.

This chain uses TRBV4-1 with TRBJ2-1; weak D call: TRBD2 (5 bases). This CDR3 has 20 residues. Per the germline V gene, CDR1 is MGHRA and CDR2 is YSYEKL. Trimming left V 0 bases short and J 2 bases short, with 23 bases between. CDR3 protein: CASSQEGLGDPRVPYNEQFF. The DNA for the CDR3 is TGCGCCAGCAGCCAAGAAGGTTTGGGAGACCCGAGGGTTCCCTACAATGAGCAGTTCTTC.

This clonotype was recorded many times. The chain recombines TRBV7-2 with TRBJ2-1; TRBD1 aligns across 7 bases. The CDR3 totals 16 residues. With 4 bases clipped from V and 6 bases from J, the junction kept 12 bases outside the gene matches. CDR1 and CDR2 (germline): SGHTA, FQGNSA. CDR3 nucleotide sequence: TGTGCCAGCAGCTGGGTGACGACAGGGAGTTCCAATGAGCAGTTCTTC. As protein: CASSWVTTGSSNEQFF.

The V and J genes are TRBV6-2 or TRBV6-3 and TRBJ2-5, with 8 bases that match TRBD1. Germline V gene data show CDR1 as MNHEY and CDR2 as SVGEGT. The CDR3 covers 15 residues. The J segment lost 4 bases and the V segment lost 6 bases, leaving 10 bases of the junction unmatched. The chain's CDR3 is CASRIWGQAGETQYF. The CDR3 nucleotides read TGTGCCAGCAGAATATGGGGACAGGCCGGAGAGACCCAGTACTTC.

This clonotype was seen at least ten times. The gene calls are TRBV7-6 and TRBJ1-1, with 8 nucleotides matching TRBD1. Germline loops: CDR1 SGHVS, CDR2 FNYEAQ. This CDR3 has 13 residues. V lost 4 bases to trimming and J lost 11 bases; unmatched junction nucleotides: 9. The CDR3 DNA reads as TGTGCCAGCAGCTCGCAACCGGGACAGGAGGCTTTCTTT. This gives the protein CASSSQPGQEAFF.

The chain recombines TRBV7-2 with TRBJ2-5; no clear D gene. The CDR3 length is 13 residues. V was trimmed by 5 bases and J by 3 bases, leaving 10 bases between them. Germline-derived CDR1 and CDR2 are SGHTA and FQGNSA. The CDR3 sequence: CASSPSWEETQYF. Written as DNA, the CDR3 is TGTGCCAGCAGCCCGTCTTGGGAAGAGACCCAGTACTTC.

This clonotype was observed at least ten times. The chain has TRBV6-5 and TRBJ1-1; tentatively, D is TRBD1 (5 bases). Trimming stripped 5 bases from V and 0 bases from J, with 10 bases between. CDR3 length: 14 residues. Per the germline V gene, CDR1 is MNHEY and CDR2 is SVGAGI. The CDR3 region has the DNA TGTGCCAGCAGTCCGGGACGCCTGAACACTGAAGCTTTCTTT. Translating it yields CASSPGRLNTEAFF.

This clonotype was recorded at least ten times. The chain carries TRBV5-1 and TRBJ2-7, with unresolved D. Germline V gene sequence: CDR1 SGHRS, CDR2 YFSETQ. CDR3 size: 17 residues. Trimming took off 2 bases at V and 3 bases at J, with 21 bases between the two ends. The CDR3 sequence: CASSFTIGGRPIYEQYF. The CDR3 region has the DNA TGCGCCAGCAGCTTTACCATCGGTGGGCGCCCCATCTACGAGCAGTACTTC.

There are many counts of this clonotype. The chain is built from TRBV6-2 or TRBV6-3 and TRBJ1-5, with 7 bases lining up with TRBD1. Germline V gene lookup returns CDR1 MNHEY and CDR2 SVGEGT. Trimming took 3 bases from V and 11 from J; bases not matched to a gene: 13. The CDR3 consists of 15 residues. As DNA, the CDR3 is TGTGCCAGCAGTTATAGCCCCGGACAGGACCAGTCCCAGCATTTT. This sequence encodes CASSYSPGQDQSQHF.

This clonotype was seen many times. The genes are TRBV5-1 and TRBJ2-7, with 10 nucleotides matching TRBD1. V shed 5 bases, J shed 5 bases, and the junction held 7 bases outside the gene matches. This CDR3 comprises 14 residues. The germline CDR1 and CDR2 sequences are SGHRS and YFSETQ. The CDR3 reads CASSQAGTGDEQYF. The CDR3 nucleotides are TGCGCCAGCAGTCAGGCCGGGACAGGGGACGAGCAGTACTTC.

In its sample, this clonotype was seen many times. The rearrangement uses TRBV5-1 and TRBJ1-6, with D uncertain. The CDR3 extends over 15 amino acids. V was pared by 0 bases and J by 6 bases, with 10 bases between. Germline CDR1 is SGHRS and CDR2 is YFSETQ. For the CDR3, the DNA is TGCGCCAGCAGCTTGGAGCAGCAGCCTAATTCACCCCTCCACTTT. Encoded protein: CASSLEQQPNSPLHF.

The CDR3 spells CASSLDSGQPQHF. The CDR3 DNA follows: TGTGCCAGCAGCTTAGATTCGGGTCAGCCCCAGCATTTT. V gene TRBV7-3 combines with J gene TRBJ1-5, with unresolved D. The V end was cut by 2 bases, the J end by 6 bases, with 8 bases between. Germline CDR1 SGHTA, CDR2 FQGTGA. This CDR3 region has 13 residues.

Turning to this clonotype: A much larger clone is a single base away; this may be a read error. The CDR3 is CASSWGSSYNEQYF. DNA of the CDR3: TGTGCCAGCAGCTGGGGGAGCTCCTACAATGAGCAGTACTTC. V usage is TRBV6-2 or TRBV6-3 and J usage is TRBJ2-7, with D possibly called TRBD1 or TRBD2 (5 bases each). Germline V gene data show CDR1 as MNHEY and CDR2 as SVGEGT. This CDR3 is 14 amino acids long. V was shortened by 6 bases and J by 7 bases, with 19 bases between the two germline ends.

This rearrangement joins TRBV20-1 to TRBJ2-7; D is unresolved. The CDR3 is 14 residues long. CDR1 DFQATT and CDR2 SNEGSKA come from the germline V gene (reference sequence). Trimming removed 2 bases at V and 3 bases at J, with 14 bases between. The CDR3 coding sequence is TGCAGTGCTAGACTCCAGACTTTAAACTACGAGCAGTACTTC. Protein product: CSARLQTLNYEQYF.

This clonotype came up many times. The chain links TRBV27 to TRBJ2-7, with D possibly TRBD2 on 6 matching bases. This CDR3 contains 15 residues. Deletions cut 3 bases from V and 0 bases from J, with 12 bases between. CDR1 and CDR2 from the germline V gene are MNHEY and SMNVEV (reference sequence). As DNA, the CDR3 is TGTGCCAGCAGTTTCGGGCGGGGATTCTCCTACGAGCAGTACTTC. Translating it yields CASSFGRGFSYEQYF.

This clonotype is labeled medium-sized (0.01 to 0.1%). V and J are TRBV7-9 and TRBJ1-1; the D gene is possibly TRBD1 (6 bases). Trimming stripped 4 bases from V and 0 bases from J, with 15 bases between. The germline V gene has CDR1 SEHNR and CDR2 FQNEAQ (reference sequence). CDR3 size: 16 residues. The CDR3 DNA reads TGTGCCAGCAGCTCCTGGGTGGGGGGCGTGAACACTGAAGCTTTCTTT. Translated, it gives CASSSWVGGVNTEAFF. The complete variable domain, with remaining parts taken from reference TRBV7-9 and TRBJ1-1, reads DTGVSQNPRHKITKRGQNVTFRCDPISEHNRLYWYRQTLGQGPEFLTYFQNEAQLEKSRLLSDRFSAERPKGSFSTLEIQRTEQGDSAMYLCASSSWVGGVNTEAFFGQGTRLTVV.

The CDR3 loop is CSAKEGTGAYNEQFF. DNA of the CDR3: TGCAGTGCTAAGGAGGGGACAGGGGCGTACAATGAGCAGTTCTTC. The chain employs TRBV20-1 and TRBJ2-1, with 10 bases matching TRBD1. Germline CDR1 is DFQATT and CDR2 is SNEGSKA (reference sequence). The CDR3 is made up of 15 amino acids. Unmatched junction bases numbered 7, after V lost 4 bases and J lost 4 bases.

This clonotype was seen many times. The chain has TRBV20-1 and TRBJ1-1; 7 bases line up with TRBD1. The germline CDR1 and CDR2 sequences are DFQATT and SNEGSKA (reference sequence). The CDR3 covers 14 residues. With 3 bases clipped from V and 4 bases from J, the junction kept 8 bases outside the gene matches. This chain's CDR3 is CSASRGPGGTEAFF. In DNA, the CDR3 is TGCAGTGCTAGTAGAGGGCCAGGGGGCACTGAAGCTTTCTTT.

The chain has TRBV29-1 and TRBJ2-1, with D perhaps matching TRBD2 (5 bases). Trimming removed 6 bases at V and 6 bases at J, with 12 bases between. The CDR3 is made up of 12 amino acids. Germline CDR1 and CDR2: SQVTM and ANQGSEA. This chain's CDR3 is CSVSYRGNEQFF. CDR3 nucleotides: TGCAGCGTATCCTATCGGGGCAATGAGCAGTTCTTC.